These T cell receptor beta chains were read from a single sample in a study of T cell responses to AZD1222 COVID-19 vaccine. Data came from immunoSEQ multiplex PCR; TCRdb stores just in-frame clones and leaves some out. Of about 66,000 clones in the sample, 87% were seen once. The source material was peripheral blood, sampled on day 0 of AZD1222 vaccination. The receptors derive from an adult in good health. The CDR3 runs from the conserved cysteine through the conserved F or W. Fields, in order: V gene, D gene, J gene, clone size, CDR3 DNA, CDR3 protein. The D gene is left open where the match is weak. Not all rows give a size; the values are once, few, many and, for expanded clones, a class.

>TRBV4-2|TRBD1|TRBJ2-2|-
TGTGCCAGCAGCCAAGATAGGACAGGCAACACCGGGGAGCTGTTTTTT
CASSQDRTGNTGELFF
>TRBV7-9|-|TRBJ1-1|-
TGTGCCAGCAGCTTAGTATCAGGCGCTGAAGCTTTCTTT
CASSLVSGAEAFF
>TRBV6-1|-|TRBJ1-1|once
TGTGCCAGCAGTGAAGCGACGCTACCGGGGGGCTGGTCTGAAGCTTTCTTT
CASSEATLPGGWSEAFF
>TRBV18|-|TRBJ2-5|-
TGTGCCAGCTCACCTCTAGACAGCCAAGAGACCCAGTACTTC
CASSPLDSQETQYF
>TRBV3-1/TRBV3-2|-|TRBJ2-3|-
TGTGCCAGCAGCCAAATTGCAGGGGCAGATACGCAGTATTTT
CASSQIAGADTQYF
>TRBV7-8|-|TRBJ1-1|-
TGTGCCAGCAGCTTCTTTGGCCGGTGGCAGGGGATGAACACTGAAGCTTTCTTT
CASSFFGRWQGMNTEAFF
>TRBV12-3/TRBV12-4|-|TRBJ1-4|-
TGTGCCAGCAGTTTCGGGGTAGGTGAAAAACTGTTTTTT
CASSFGVGEKLFF
>TRBV3-1/TRBV3-2|-|TRBJ1-2|-
TGTGCCAGCAGCCAACCCACAGGGTCCAGTGGCTACACCTTC
CASSQPTGSSGYTF
>TRBV28|-|TRBJ1-2|-
TGTGCCAGCAGTTGGACATATGGCTACACCTTC
CASSWTYGYTF
>TRBV11-3|TRBD1|TRBJ2-5|-
TGTGCCAGCAGCTTAGAGGGGGACAGGGGTGAGACCCAGTACTTC
CASSLEGDRGETQYF
>TRBV23-1|-|TRBJ1-4|-
TGCGCCAGCAGTCGGACAGAAAAACTGTTTTTT
CASSRTEKLFF
>TRBV6-5|TRBD1|TRBJ1-2|-
TGTGCCAGCAGTTACTCGTCGGGACAGAACTATGGCTACACCTTC
CASSYSSGQNYGYTF
>TRBV11-2|-|TRBJ1-6|-
TGTGCCAGCAGCTTAAAAAATTCACCCCTCCACTTT
CASSLKNSPLHF
>TRBV7-9|TRBD1|TRBJ1-1|-
TGTGCCAGCAGCGAGACCAGGGGGGGAACTGAAGCTTTCTTT
CASSETRGGTEAFF
>TRBV10-1|TRBD1|TRBJ1-5|-
TGCGCCAGCCCGGCCCGGGACAGGTCCGCAGAAGACCCCTCTAGGAGCAATCAGCCCCAGCATTTT
CASPARDRSAEDPSRSNQPQHF
>TRBV6-2/TRBV6-3|-|TRBJ1-4|-
TGTGCCAGCAGCCGCAAGAGGGGAAATGAAAAACTGTTTTTT
CASSRKRGNEKLFF
>TRBV27|-|TRBJ2-3|-
TGTGCCAGCAGTTTAGAGGGCGCGGAGGGGGCAGATACGCAGTATTTT
CASSLEGAEGADTQYF
>TRBV5-1|-|TRBJ1-2|-
TGCGCCAGCAGCTGGTTCCTCAATACAGGGAGCTATGGCTACACCTTC
CASSWFLNTGSYGYTF
>TRBV5-1|TRBD1|TRBJ2-3|-
TGCGCCAGCAGCTCCAGGACAGGGAGCACAGATACGCAGTATTTT
CASSSRTGSTDTQYF
>TRBV6-1|TRBD1|TRBJ1-1|-
TGTGCCAGCAGTGTCCGGAGCGGGACAGGGATGACTGAAGCTTTCTTT
CASSVRSGTGMTEAFF
>TRBV5-1|TRBD2|TRBJ2-3|-
TGCGCCAGCAGCTCAGTCCCAATAGCGGGGGCTAGCACAGATACGCAGTATTTT
CASSSVPIAGASTDTQYF
>TRBV19|TRBD1|TRBJ2-2|-
TGTGCCAGTAGGGGGACAGGGATCACCGGGGAGCTGTTTTTT
CASRGTGITGELFF
>TRBV30|-|TRBJ1-1|-
TGTGCCTGGAGTTTGCAGGGCGGCACTGAAGCTTTCTTT
CAWSLQGGTEAFF
>TRBV7-9|-|TRBJ2-4|-
TGTGCCAGCGGGCACCCTCAAGCCAAAAACATTCAGTACTTC
CASGHPQAKNIQYF
>TRBV7-3|-|TRBJ2-3|once
TGTGCCAGCAGCTTCGGGGCAGCTGGATCCGATACGCAGTATTTT
CASSFGAAGSDTQYF
>TRBV19|-|TRBJ2-1|-
TGTGCCAGTAGTATAAGAGGTGGTTCCTACAATGAGCAGTTCTTC
CASSIRGGSYNEQFF
>TRBV18|-|TRBJ1-1|-
TGTGCCAGCTCACCCCAAGGGAACACTGAAGCTTTCTTT
CASSPQGNTEAFF
>TRBV9|TRBD1|TRBJ1-1|-
TGTGCCAGCAGCGCCTTGACAGGGGGGACTGAAGCTTTCTTT
CASSALTGGTEAFF
>TRBV7-2|TRBD2|TRBJ2-1|-
TGTGCCAGCACCATCTCTAGCGGGAACGGAAATGAGCAGTTCTTC
CASTISSGNGNEQFF
>TRBV30|TRBD2|TRBJ2-7|-
TGTGCCTGGAGTGAGGGAGCGGGAGCGGGGGAGCAGTACTTC
CAWSEGAGAGEQYF
>TRBV11-2|-|TRBJ2-2|-
TGTGCCAGCAGCTATCACACCGGGGAGCTGTTTTTT
CASSYHTGELFF
>TRBV7-9|-|TRBJ2-3|-
TGTGCCAGCAGTCCGGATCAATGGGATACGCAGTATTTT
CASSPDQWDTQYF
>TRBV28|-|TRBJ2-7|-
TGTGCCAGCAGTCCCCCAGACAGGTCGGAGCAGTACTTC
CASSPPDRSEQYF
>TRBV5-1|-|TRBJ2-5|-
TGCGCCAGCAGCCATCTCCCCCCGACCCCTCAAGAGACCCAGTACTTC
CASSHLPPTPQETQYF
>TRBV5-4|-|TRBJ2-3|few
TGTGCCAGCAGCTTGGGAGGTGGTGGCACAGATACGCAGTATTTT
CASSLGGGGTDTQYF
>TRBV6-5|-|TRBJ1-1|few
TGTGCCAGCAGGACCGGACAGTTTTACACTGAAGCTTTCTTT
CASRTGQFYTEAFF
>TRBV3-1/TRBV3-2|-|TRBJ2-2|-
TGTGCCAGCAGCCAAGGGACAGCATCGAACACCGGGGAGCTGTTTTTT
CASSQGTASNTGELFF
>TRBV7-6|TRBD2|TRBJ2-3|once
TGTGCCAGCAGCACCCGAACTAGCGGGGGGCCAGATACGCAGTATTTT
CASSTRTSGGPDTQYF
>TRBV7-2|-|TRBJ1-1|-
TGTGCCAGCAGCTTTTGGGGGTCTGAAGCTTTCTTT
CASSFWGSEAFF
>TRBV6-5|-|TRBJ1-2|-
TGTGCCAGCCGACTTAAGGCAGGCGGCTACACCTTC
CASRLKAGGYTF
>TRBV6-5|TRBD2|TRBJ2-3|-
TGTGCCAGCTCCCGCGGGGGCGGGGGGGCAGATACGCAGTATTTT
CASSRGGGGADTQYF
>TRBV5-1|-|TRBJ2-7|-
TGCGCCAGCAGCTTTGAAACAGGGAGCTACGAGCAGTACTTC
CASSFETGSYEQYF
>TRBV3-1/TRBV3-2|-|TRBJ1-1|-
TGTGCCAGCAGCCAAAGACCAACTGAAGCTTTCTTT
CASSQRPTEAFF
>TRBV7-3|TRBD2|TRBJ2-1|-
TGTGCCAGCAGCCCCGCGGGGGGCGTTGAGCAGTTCTTC
CASSPAGGVEQFF
>TRBV28|-|TRBJ1-2|-
TGTGCCAGCAGTTCACCGGGGGGGGTTGGCTACACCTTC
CASSSPGGVGYTF
>TRBV15|TRBD2|TRBJ2-3|few
TGTGCCACCAGCAGAGCTAGCGGGGGGGCAGATACGCAGTATTTT
CATSRASGGADTQYF
>TRBV18|TRBD2|TRBJ2-7|-
TGTGCCAGCTCACCCGGGGGGGCCGGCTACGAGCAGTACTTC
CASSPGGAGYEQYF
>TRBV19|TRBD2|TRBJ2-2|-
TGTGCCAGTAACCCACCTCAGCGGGGGACCACCGGGGAGCTGTTTTTT
CASNPPQRGTTGELFF
>TRBV3-1/TRBV3-2|-|TRBJ2-7|-
TGTGCCAGCAGCCGGGTCAGCTCCTACGAGCAGTACTTC
CASSRVSSYEQYF
>TRBV28|TRBD2|TRBJ2-5|-
TGTGCCAGCAGTTTACCCCCGGGGAGGGAGCAAGAGACCCAGTACTTC
CASSLPPGREQETQYF
>TRBV7-2|-|TRBJ1-3|once
TGTGCCAGCAGCGTCCAGACAGGCATCTCTGGAAACACCATATATTTT
CASSVQTGISGNTIYF
>TRBV28|TRBD1|TRBJ1-2|-
TGTGCCAGCAGTTTAACAGGGGACCGTGGCTACACCTTC
CASSLTGDRGYTF
>TRBV2|-|TRBJ1-4|-
TGTGCCAGCAGTGGATTAACAGCTAATGAAAAACTGTTTTTT
CASSGLTANEKLFF
>TRBV6-6|-|TRBJ2-1|-
TGTGCCAGCAGTTACTGGGGCGCCGCCTACAATGAGCAGTTCTTC
CASSYWGAAYNEQFF